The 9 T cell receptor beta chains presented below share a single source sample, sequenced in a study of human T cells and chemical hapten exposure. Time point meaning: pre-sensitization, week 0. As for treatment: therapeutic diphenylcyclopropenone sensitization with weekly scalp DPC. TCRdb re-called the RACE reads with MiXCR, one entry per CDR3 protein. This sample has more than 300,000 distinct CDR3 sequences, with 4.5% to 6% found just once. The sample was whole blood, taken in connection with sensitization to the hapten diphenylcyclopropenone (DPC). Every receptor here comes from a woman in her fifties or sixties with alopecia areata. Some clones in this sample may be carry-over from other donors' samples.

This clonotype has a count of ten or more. The CDR3 loop is CASSLGPVPFF. For the CDR3, the DNA is TGTGCCAGCAGTTTGGGGCCAGTCCCGTTCTTC. This sequence joins TRBV28 and TRBJ2-1, with D possibly matching TRBD1 (5 bases). Germline values: CDR1 MDHEN, CDR2 SYDVKM. V lost 3 bases and J 15 bases, leaving 12 bases between the germline ends. This CDR3 spans 11 amino acids.

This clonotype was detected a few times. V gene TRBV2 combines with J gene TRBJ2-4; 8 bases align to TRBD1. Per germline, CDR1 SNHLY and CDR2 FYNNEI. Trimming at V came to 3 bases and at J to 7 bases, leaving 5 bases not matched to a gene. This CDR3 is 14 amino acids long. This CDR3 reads CASSEGQVINIQYF. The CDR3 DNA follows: TGTGCCAGCAGTGAGGGACAGGTTATCAACATTCAGTACTTC.

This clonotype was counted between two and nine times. CDR3 in DNA: TGCGCCAGCAGCCGGGGGACCCTCGGGACAGATACGCAGTATTTT. Protein product: CASSRGTLGTDTQYF. The chain joins TRBV4-3 to TRBJ2-3; the D call may be TRBD1 or TRBD2 (5 bases each). V was cut by 4 bases and J by 3 bases, with 14 bases left in between. The germline CDR1 and CDR2 sequences are LGHNA and YSLEER. This CDR3 region has 15 residues.

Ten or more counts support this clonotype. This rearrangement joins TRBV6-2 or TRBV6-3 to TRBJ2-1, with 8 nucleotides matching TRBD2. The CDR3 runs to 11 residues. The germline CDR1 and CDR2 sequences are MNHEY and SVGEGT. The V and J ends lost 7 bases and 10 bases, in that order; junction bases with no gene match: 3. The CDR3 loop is CASTQRGEQFF. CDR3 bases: TGTGCCAGCACCCAGCGGGGGGAGCAGTTCTTC.

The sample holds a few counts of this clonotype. CDR3 sequence reads: CASRDRGSTGELFF. The CDR3, as DNA: TGTGCCAGCAGGGACAGGGGAAGCACCGGGGAGCTGTTTTTT. The genes are TRBV6-5 and TRBJ2-2; 9 nucleotides agree with TRBD1. This CDR3 is 14 amino acids long. Germline V gives CDR1 MNHEY, CDR2 SVGAGI. V shed 6 bases and J 4 bases; nucleotides not matched to a gene: 3.

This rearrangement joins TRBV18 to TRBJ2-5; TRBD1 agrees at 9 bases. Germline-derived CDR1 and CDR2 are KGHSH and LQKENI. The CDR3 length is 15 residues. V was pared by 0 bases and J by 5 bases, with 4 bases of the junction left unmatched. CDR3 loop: CASSPPGQGMETQYF. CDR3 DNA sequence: TGTGCCAGCTCACCACCCGGACAGGGGATGGAGACCCAGTACTTC.

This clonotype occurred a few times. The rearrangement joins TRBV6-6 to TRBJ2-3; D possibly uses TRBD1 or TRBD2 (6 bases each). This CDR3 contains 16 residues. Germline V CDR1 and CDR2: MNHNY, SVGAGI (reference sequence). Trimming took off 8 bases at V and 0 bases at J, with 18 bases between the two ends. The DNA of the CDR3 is TGTGCCAGCGCACCAAGGAGGGGGGCTAGCACAGATACGCAGTATTTT. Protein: CASAPRRGASTDTQYF.

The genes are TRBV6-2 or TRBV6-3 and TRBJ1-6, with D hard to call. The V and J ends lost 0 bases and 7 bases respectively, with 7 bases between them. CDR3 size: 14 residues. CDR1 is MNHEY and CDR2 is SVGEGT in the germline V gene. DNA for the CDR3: TGTGCCAGCAGTTACTCGGTTGACAATTCACCCCTCCACTTT. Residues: CASSYSVDNSPLHF.

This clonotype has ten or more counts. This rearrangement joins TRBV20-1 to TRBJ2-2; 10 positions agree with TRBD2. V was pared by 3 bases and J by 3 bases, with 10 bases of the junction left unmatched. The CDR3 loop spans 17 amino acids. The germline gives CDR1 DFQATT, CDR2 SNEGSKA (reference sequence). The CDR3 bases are TGCAGTGCTAGTCTGCTAGCGGGAGTATGGGACACCGGGGAGCTGTTTTTT. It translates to CSASLLAGVWDTGELFF.